A single TCR beta chain is shown here with its context. These data originate in a study of T cell changes during pregnancy in multiple sclerosis. The table came from immunoSEQ multiplex PCR; TCRdb's copy has only in-frame clones and leaves some out. The sample has 75,000 to 95,000 clones, around 94% seen once. Trimming cost V 4 bases and J 6 bases; bases outside gene matches: 5. The CDR3 has 14 residues. Per the germline V gene, CDR1 is LGHNA and CDR2 is YSLEER. The rearrangement joins TRBV4-3 to TRBJ2-2; 7 positions match TRBD1. Here the sequenced sample was peripheral blood, taken after pregnancy. The TCR was taken from a female donor with multiple sclerosis, enrolled in a pregnancy study. Here the CDR3 reads CASSLRQGAGELFF. The CDR3 DNA sequence: TGCGCCAGCAGCCTCCGACAGGGCGCCGGGGAGCTGTTTTTT.